Below, 28 T cell receptor beta chains from the same sample are listed, as sequenced in a study of OX40 agonist ivuxolimab in advanced cancers. The data were produced by immunoSEQ multiplex PCR, yet TCRdb's version contains in-frame clones alone and is incomplete. The sample consists of fewer than 85,000 clones, about 89% of them appearing once. Here the sequenced sample was CD4+ or CD8+ T cells sorted from blood, taken in a trial of the OX40 agonist ivuxolimab. These receptors all come from an adult with an advanced solid tumor such as melanoma, head and neck, liver or kidney cancer.

The V and J genes are TRBV7-9 and TRBJ2-3, with D hard to call. CDR3 length: 14 residues. CDR1 is SEHNR and CDR2 is FQNEAQ in the germline V gene (reference sequence). V lost 6 bases, J lost 0 bases, and 10 bases lay in between. CDR3 region: CASSSERSTDTQYF. The DNA of the CDR3 is TGTGCCAGCAGTTCCGAGAGGAGCACAGATACGCAGTATTTT.

The CDR3 region is CASSPDRTNSPLHF. CDR3 nucleotides: TGTGCCAGCTCACCGGACAGGACTAATTCACCCCTCCACTTT. V is TRBV18 and J is TRBJ1-6, with TRBD1 identical over 7 bases. CDR3 length: 14 residues. Germline lookup yields CDR1 KGHSH and CDR2 LQKENI. The V and J ends lost 3 bases and 6 bases, in that order; junction bases with no gene match: 2.

This clone was seen a single time. The rearrangement uses TRBV6-6 and TRBJ2-5; D possibly corresponds to TRBD1 (6 bases). The J call may be incorrect, as the DNA end agrees better with TRBJ2-7. Per the germline V gene, CDR1 is MNHNY and CDR2 is SVGAGI (reference sequence). The CDR3 consists of 16 residues. The CDR3 DNA sequence: TGTGCCAGCAGTTCCTTACAGGGAAAGGGGCCCTACGAGCAGTACTTC. Encoded protein: CASSSLQGKGPYEQYF.

V usage is TRBV25-1 and J usage is TRBJ2-3; tentatively, D is TRBD2 (5 bases). Trimming pared 7 bases from V and 4 bases from J, leaving 9 bases between. Germline-derived CDR1 and CDR2 are MGHDK and SYGVNS. This CDR3 has 12 residues. Written as DNA, the CDR3 is TGTGCCAGCAAGGGTAGCGCAGATACGCAGTATTTT. It translates to CASKGSADTQYF. Using reference TRBV25-1 and TRBJ2-3 for the parts outside the CDR3, the full variable domain is EADIYQTPRYLVIGTGKKITLECSQTMGHDKMYWYQQDPGMELHLIHYSYGVNSTEKGDLSSESTVSRIRTEHFPLTLESARPSHTSQYLCASKGSADTQYFGPGTRLTVL.

The chain links TRBV7-9 to TRBJ2-4; the match to TRBD2 covers 16 bases. The CDR3 length is 19 residues. V dropped 5 bases and J dropped 0; count of bases not matched to a gene: 7. CDR1 and CDR2 (germline): SEHNR, FQNEAQ (reference sequence). CDR3 DNA sequence: TGTGCCAGCAGCCCGGGGACTAGCGGGAGGGCCCTAGCCAAAAACATTCAGTACTTC. It codes for CASSPGTSGRALAKNIQYF.

The CDR3, as DNA: TGTGCCAGCAGTTCGACAGGGGCGGACACTGAAGCTTTCTTT. It is translated as CASSSTGADTEAFF. The V call is TRBV28, the J call TRBJ1-1; 8 bases agree with TRBD1. Germline V gene sequence: CDR1 MDHEN, CDR2 SYDVKM. V lost 4 bases to trimming and J lost 3 bases; unmatched junction nucleotides: 4. The CDR3 totals 14 residues. Using reference TRBV28 and TRBJ1-1 for the parts outside the CDR3, the full variable domain is DVKVTQSSRYLVKRTGEKVFLECVQDMDHENMFWYRQDPGLGLRLIYFSYDVKMKEKGDIPEGYSVSREKKERFSLILESASTNQTSMYLCASSSTGADTEAFFGQGTRLTVV.

The CDR3 coding sequence is TGTGCCAGCTCCCCCCCCCAGCGGACCGCCTACGAGCAGTACTTC. Amino acids: CASSPPQRTAYEQYF. The chain carries TRBV28 and TRBJ2-7, with D maybe TRBD2 (5 bases). Trimming pared 8 bases from V and 2 bases from J, leaving 19 bases between. The CDR3 runs to 15 residues. Germline-derived CDR1 and CDR2 are MDHEN and SYDVKM.

The chain links TRBV11-3 to TRBJ2-3; D remains unclear. This CDR3 is built from 13 residues. CDR1 is SGHNT, CDR2 YENEEA, per germline. The V gene lost 2 bases and the J gene lost 6 bases, with 9 bases spanning the gap. The CDR3 DNA reads TGTGCCAGCAGCTTAAACCACCCGGATACGCAGTATTTT. Translated: CASSLNHPDTQYF.

V and J are TRBV19 and TRBJ2-2; TRBD1 aligns across 9 bases. This CDR3 comprises 16 residues. The V gene end was trimmed by 5 bases and the J gene end by 7 bases; junction bases not matched to a gene: 11. The germline CDR1 and CDR2 sequences are LNHDA and SQIVND (reference sequence). The CDR3 DNA is TGTGCCAGTAGTTCCCTGGACAGGGGAAGGGTCGGGGAGCTGTTTTTT. Its translation is CASSSLDRGRVGELFF.

The genes are TRBV7-2 and TRBJ2-2, with D hard to call. This CDR3 contains 15 residues. Trimming shortened V by 3 bases and J by 6 bases, and 14 bases separated the two germline ends. Germline V gives CDR1 SGHTA, CDR2 FQGNSA. This CDR3 is CASSFLRTASGELFF. CDR3 sequence (DNA): TGTGCCAGCAGCTTTTTAAGAACCGCGTCCGGGGAGCTGTTTTTT.

This clone came up once. V gene TRBV4-2 combines with J gene TRBJ1-2; no definite D call. Germline loops: CDR1 LGHNA, CDR2 YNFKEQ. The CDR3 has 15 amino acids. The ends were cut back, 1 base at V and 2 bases at J, with 11 bases in the middle. CDR3 protein: CASSQGGPANYGYTF. The CDR3 nucleotides read TGTGCCAGCAGCCAAGGTGGACCTGCCAACTATGGCTACACCTTC.

V and J are TRBV28 and TRBJ1-2; D unresolved. Germline CDR1 and CDR2: MDHEN and SYDVKM. Trimming removed 5 bases from V and 5 bases from J, with 15 bases in between. The CDR3 has 14 residues. This CDR3 is CASSPGPRIYGYTF. Here the CDR3 DNA reads TGTGCCAGCAGTCCCGGGCCCCGAATTTATGGCTACACCTTC.

Comment on this clone: At one end the junction does not follow the germline gene, possibly because of a read error. J is TRBJ2-7 and V is TRBV5-6, with D maybe TRBD2 (5 bases). Germline values: CDR1 SGHDT, CDR2 YYEEEE. The CDR3 sequence is 12 residues long. CDR3 sequence (DNA): TGTGCCAGCAGCAGGAGGTTGGACTTTATCCACTTC. Translation gives CASSRRLDFIHF.

This clone is a singleton in its sample. V gene TRBV19 combines with J gene TRBJ2-7, with TRBD1 matching 7 bases. The CDR3 consists of 13 residues. Looked up from germline, CDR1 is LNHDA and CDR2 is SQIVND (reference sequence). After removal of 9 bases from V and 3 bases from J, the junction contained 8 bases not matched to a gene. The CDR3 reads CASRDSTIYEQYF. Here the CDR3 DNA reads TGTGCCAGCAGGGACAGTACCATCTACGAGCAGTACTTC. Looking up the rest from reference TRBV19 and TRBJ2-7 gives the full variable domain: DGGITQSPKYLFRKEGQNVTLSCEQNLNHDAMYWYRQDPGQGLRLIYYSQIVNDFQKGDIAEGYSVSREKKESFPLTVTSAQKNPTAFYLCASRDSTIYEQYFGPGTRLTVT.

The table lists this clone with a count of one. The V gene is TRBV11-3, the J gene TRBJ2-7, with TRBD2 identical over 7 bases. The CDR3 has 13 residues. The germline gives CDR1 SGHNT, CDR2 YENEEA. J gave up 0 bases and V 7 bases, and 3 bases lay outside the gene matches. CDR3 sequence (DNA): TGTGCCAGCATGGGAGGGTTCTCCTACGAGCAGTACTTC. The encoded protein is CASMGGFSYEQYF. The complete variable domain, with remaining parts taken from reference TRBV11-3 and TRBJ2-7, reads EAGVVQSPRYKIIEKKQPVAFWCNPISGHNTLYWYLQNLGQGPELLIRYENEEAVDDSQLPKDRFSAERLKGVDSTLKIQPAELGDSAVYLCASMGGFSYEQYFGPGTRLTVT.

A few counts support this clone. The V call is TRBV30, the J call TRBJ1-2, with TRBD1 matching 7 bases. The germline CDR1 and CDR2 sequences are GTSNPN and SVGIG (reference sequence). The CDR3 has 12 residues. Trimming took 3 bases from V and 6 from J; bases not matched to a gene: 4. CDR3: CAWSPTGNGYTF. The CDR3 nucleotides are TGTGCCTGGAGCCCGACAGGGAATGGCTACACCTTC.

V is TRBV19 and J is TRBJ2-1; 10 bases map to TRBD2. This CDR3 comprises 16 residues. Germline trimming cut 4 bases from V and 2 bases from J; bases unmatched to any gene: 5. Per the germline V gene, CDR1 is LNHDA and CDR2 is SQIVND (reference sequence). As DNA, the CDR3 is TGTGCCAGTAGTACGTCCAGCGGGAGGGCCTACAATGAGCAGTTCTTC. It is translated as CASSTSSGRAYNEQFF.

A few counts support this clone. The genes are TRBV2 and TRBJ2-7; no reliable D call. Per the germline V gene, CDR1 is SNHLY and CDR2 is FYNNEI. The V end was cut by 8 bases, the J end by 7 bases, with 9 bases between. The CDR3 loop spans 10 amino acids. Here the CDR3 reads CASRLKEQYF. In DNA, the CDR3 is TGTGCCAGCCGCTTGAAAGAGCAGTACTTC.

V usage is TRBV19 and J usage is TRBJ2-1; 9 bases fit TRBD2. The trim removed 4 bases at V and 8 bases at J, leaving 15 bases unmatched. Germline assignment: CDR1 LNHDA and CDR2 SQIVND (reference sequence). CDR3 size: 17 residues. DNA for the CDR3: TGTGCCAGTAGTAAGTCTGGTAGGCGGGAGGGTGTCGATGAGCAGTTCTTC. Its protein is CASSKSGRREGVDEQFF.

The chain recombines TRBV5-8 with TRBJ2-2; 8 bases map to TRBD2. Germline CDR1 and CDR2: SGHTS and YDEGEE. Trimming took 3 bases from V and 4 from J; bases not matched to a gene: 17. This CDR3 contains 19 residues. The CDR3 loop is CASSSAYGGGPRGTGELFF. The DNA of the CDR3 is TGTGCCAGCAGCTCCGCTTACGGCGGGGGGCCTCGGGGCACCGGGGAGCTGTTTTTT.

The chain uses TRBV7-2 and TRBJ2-4; 7 positions agree with TRBD1. This CDR3 region has 12 residues. Germline CDR1 SGHTA, CDR2 FQGNSA. V trimming: 4 bases; J trimming: 9 bases; junction bases outside the gene matches: 3. CDR3 coding DNA: TGTGCCAGCAGCTCGACAGGGAGCATTCAGTACTTC. Translating it yields CASSSTGSIQYF.

The genes are TRBV18 and TRBJ1-3; D remains ambiguous. This CDR3 region has 18 residues. Germline V gene lookup returns CDR1 KGHSH and CDR2 LQKENI. V lost 2 bases to trimming and J lost 0 bases, with 17 bases between them. The DNA of the CDR3 is TGTGCCAGCTCACCAACCCAGTTCGACGGGTACTCTGGAAACACCATATATTTT. Translating gives CASSPTQFDGYSGNTIYF.

This chain's CDR3 is CSVEGLAGWAQYF. In nucleotides, the CDR3 is TGCAGCGTTGAGGGACTAGCGGGGTGGGCCCAGTACTTC. This sequence joins TRBV29-1 and TRBJ2-5, with 13 nucleotides matching TRBD2. V was clipped by 3 bases and J by 9 bases; unmatched bases: 4. The CDR3 sequence is 13 residues long. Germline lookup yields CDR1 SQVTM and CDR2 ANQGSEA. Full variable domain (rest looked up from reference TRBV29-1 and TRBJ2-5): SAVISQKPSRDICQRGTSLTIQCQVDSQVTMMFWYRQQPGQSLTLIATANQGSEATYESGFVIDKFPISRPNLTFSTLTVSNMSPEDSSIYLCSVEGLAGWAQYFGPGTRLLVL.

The chain recombines TRBV19 with TRBJ2-5, with TRBD1 as a possible D gene (5 bases). In germline, CDR1 is LNHDA, CDR2 SQIVND (reference sequence). V was shortened by 5 bases and J by 2 bases, with 15 bases between the two germline ends. This CDR3 has 15 residues. CDR3 residues: CASSGATASQETQYF. CDR3 DNA sequence: TGTGCCAGTAGTGGAGCGACAGCGTCGCAAGAGACCCAGTACTTC.

V and J are TRBV4-2 and TRBJ2-5; no clear D. The germline V gene has CDR1 LGHNA and CDR2 YNFKEQ. Deletions cut 1 base from V and 5 bases from J, with 8 bases between. The CDR3 is made up of 13 amino acids. CDR3 DNA: TGTGCCAGCAGCCAAGGGGTCCCTGAGACCCAGTACTTC. Its translation is CASSQGVPETQYF.

This rearrangement joins TRBV5-5 to TRBJ2-1; D is unclear. Trimming shortened V by 4 bases and J by 0 bases, and 8 bases separated the two germline ends. The CDR3 is 14 residues long. CDR1 is SGHKS, CDR2 YYEKEE, per germline (reference sequence). This CDR3 reads CASSPQPSYNEQFF. The CDR3, as DNA: TGTGCCAGCAGCCCCCAGCCCTCCTACAATGAGCAGTTCTTC.

The chain combines TRBV2 with TRBJ2-7, with 7 bases matching TRBD2. Trimming took 6 bases from V and 7 from J; bases not matched to a gene: 3. The CDR3 runs to 11 residues. CDR1 is SNHLY, CDR2 FYNNEI, per germline. The CDR3 nucleotides read TGTGCCAGCAGGGGAGGGTGGGAGCAGTACTTC. It is translated as CASRGGWEQYF.

V gene TRBV10-3 combines with J gene TRBJ2-7, with TRBD2 as a possible D gene (6 bases). CDR1 is ENHRY, CDR2 SYGVKD, per germline. The CDR3 is made up of 14 amino acids. Trimming stripped 3 bases from V and 5 bases from J, with 14 bases between. DNA for the CDR3: TGTGCCATCAGTGAAGCGGGCAGGTGGAACGAGCAGTACTTC. Protein product: CAISEAGRWNEQYF.